One and the same sample provided the 19 T cell receptor beta chains below, sequenced in a study of identical twins. MiXCR, run by TCRdb on the 5' RACE reads, gives a single entry per CDR3 protein. The sample includes about 240,000 distinct CDR3 sequences, 9.5% to 15% of them seen just once. In addition, the sample was reused for a study of yellow fever vaccine responses in identical twins.

Material for sequencing was memory (CD45RO+) T cells sorted from blood. Receptors originate from a woman aged 18-30 years in good health.

This clonotype showed up many times. V is TRBV4-2 and J is TRBJ2-1; 11 bases are shared with TRBD2. Trimming took 2 bases from V and 3 from J; bases not matched to a gene: 3. Germline V gives CDR1 LGHNA, CDR2 YNFKEQ. The CDR3 length is 16 residues. Here the CDR3 DNA reads TGTGCCAGCAGCCAATCTACTAGCGGGAGCTACAATGAGCAGTTCTTC. Amino acids: CASSQSTSGSYNEQFF.

The gene calls are TRBV3-1 and TRBJ2-1, with 11 bases identical to TRBD2. The CDR3 has 20 amino acids. Per germline, CDR1 LGHDT and CDR2 YNNKEL (reference sequence). V shed 1 base, J shed 5 bases, and the junction held 16 bases outside the gene matches. The CDR3 loop reads CASSQVAGASGRSGNNEQFF. As DNA, the CDR3 is TGTGCCAGCAGCCAAGTAGCGGGGGCTAGCGGGAGGAGTGGTAACAATGAGCAGTTCTTC.

This clonotype was found a few times. The chain combines TRBV9 with TRBJ2-3; no clear D. This CDR3 spans 16 amino acids. Germline V gives CDR1 SGDLS, CDR2 YYNGEE. The germline V and J ends were trimmed by 3 bases and 2 bases, with 16 bases remaining between them. The CDR3 bases are TGTGCCAGCAGCGCGGGCAGCTCCATGGACACAGATACGCAGTATTTT. Translation: CASSAGSSMDTDTQYF.

The chain recombines TRBV7-9 with TRBJ1-2; tentatively, D is TRBD1 (6 bases). V lost 5 bases, J lost 2 bases, and 15 bases lay in between. The CDR3 contains 15 residues. Germline values: CDR1 SEHNR, CDR2 FQNEAQ (reference sequence). The CDR3 DNA reads as TGTGCCAGCAGCAGAGATAACGGGGGCAACTATGGCTACACCTTC. This gives the protein CASSRDNGGNYGYTF.

This clonotype was observed a handful of times. The chain links TRBV7-9 to TRBJ1-1, with TRBD1 matching over 8 bases. The CDR3 is made up of 14 amino acids. V lost 5 bases and J lost 5; bases outside the gene matches: 7. Germline assignment: CDR1 SEHNR and CDR2 FQNEAQ (reference sequence). Written as DNA, the CDR3 is TGTGCCAGCAGCGACCGGGACAGGATGACTGAAGCTTTCTTT. This encodes CASSDRDRMTEAFF.

This clonotype was recorded a few times. J is TRBJ2-5 and V is TRBV5-4; D uncertain. Between the trimmed V and J ends, which lost 1 base and 3 bases, there was a span of 10 bases. Per the germline V gene, CDR1 is SGHNT and CDR2 is YYREEE (reference sequence). The CDR3 loop spans 14 amino acids. CDR3 loop: CASSLMADEETQYF. CDR3 bases: TGTGCCAGCAGCTTGATGGCGGATGAAGAGACCCAGTACTTC.

The chain recombines TRBV29-1 with TRBJ2-2; either TRBD1 or TRBD2 may supply D (6 bases each). The V end was cut by 3 bases, the J end by 6 bases, with 14 bases between. The CDR3 has 14 residues. CDR1 SQVTM and CDR2 ANQGSEA come from the germline V gene. The CDR3 spells CSVDLGGFSGELFF. The CDR3, as DNA: TGCAGCGTTGATCTGGGGGGCTTTTCCGGGGAGCTGTTTTTT.

A few counts support this clonotype. The V gene is TRBV9, the J gene TRBJ2-4, with 7 bases aligning to TRBD1. The ends lost 0 bases at V and 5 bases at J; junction bases unmatched: 8. Germline V gene lookup returns CDR1 SGDLS and CDR2 YYNGEE. This CDR3 contains 16 residues. The CDR3 sequence is CASSVGDSLWENIQYF. The CDR3 nucleotides are TGTGCCAGCAGCGTAGGGGACAGCCTCTGGGAAAACATTCAGTACTTC.

There are a few counts of this clonotype. This chain links TRBV7-3 with TRBJ2-7; D is unresolved. The CDR3 spans 15 residues. Trimming took off 1 base at V and 0 bases at J, with 10 bases between the two ends. Germline lookup yields CDR1 SGHTA and CDR2 FQGTGA. Here the CDR3 DNA reads TGTGCCAGCAGCTTAATGGCAGGAGACTCCTACGAGCAGTACTTC. It specifies CASSLMAGDSYEQYF.

This clonotype was picked up a small number of times. The chain couples TRBV12-3 or TRBV12-4 to TRBJ2-6; weak D call: TRBD1 (6 bases). Trimming pared 6 bases from V and 3 bases from J, leaving 12 bases between. The length of the CDR3 is 15 residues. The CDR3 reads CASRQGSVGANVLTF. CDR3 coding DNA: TGTGCCAGCAGACAGGGTTCAGTTGGGGCCAACGTCCTGACTTTC.

This clonotype has a count of ten or more. This rearrangement joins TRBV7-9 to TRBJ1-3, with 8 positions matching TRBD1. Germline V gene data show CDR1 as SEHNR and CDR2 as FQNEAQ (reference sequence). Unmatched junction bases numbered 4, after V lost 5 bases and J lost 1 base. The CDR3 loop spans 15 amino acids. CDR3 loop: CASSPDRVSGNTIYF. In nucleotides, the CDR3 is TGTGCCAGCAGCCCGGACAGGGTATCTGGAAACACCATATATTTT.

In the case of this clonotype: One end of the junction fails to match germline, which may point to a read error. The chain is built from TRBV5-1 and TRBJ2-1; 10 bases are a match to TRBD2. Germline CDR1 is SGHRS and CDR2 is YFSETQ. This CDR3 region has 15 residues. The CDR3 coding sequence is TGCGCCAGCAGCTTAGCGGGAGGGGCCGTCAACGAGCAGTCCTTC. Encoded protein: CASSLAGGAVNEQSF.

This clonotype was seen at least ten times. CDR3 bases: TGTGCCAGCAGCCAAGTCGGAGGGGGGCCATACAATGAGCAGTTCTTC. Translation: CASSQVGGGPYNEQFF. V and J are TRBV4-2 and TRBJ2-1; D might be TRBD1 or TRBD2, each matching 6 bases. Germline CDR1 is LGHNA and CDR2 is YNFKEQ. V was trimmed by 1 base and J by 4 bases, leaving 14 bases between them. CDR3 size: 16 residues.

The rearrangement uses TRBV10-3 and TRBJ2-5; perhaps TRBD1 as D (5 bases). The V gene lost 3 bases and the J gene lost 3 bases, with 11 bases spanning the gap. Germline loops: CDR1 ENHRY, CDR2 SYGVKD. CDR3 length: 14 amino acids. This CDR3 reads CAISDSLGEETQYF. CDR3 nucleotide sequence: TGTGCCATCAGTGATAGTCTAGGGGAAGAGACCCAGTACTTC.

This clonotype appeared a few times. The chain recombines TRBV6-5 with TRBJ2-7; D ambiguous. The CDR3 is made up of 14 amino acids. In germline, CDR1 is MNHEY, CDR2 SVGAGI. The V gene lost 3 bases and the J gene lost 6 bases, with 15 bases spanning the gap. The CDR3 reads CASSYSSGSLEQYF. The CDR3 DNA sequence: TGTGCCAGCAGTTATTCATCGGGTTCCCTCGAGCAGTACTTC.

The rearrangement joins TRBV5-5 to TRBJ1-4; D is undetermined. CDR3 size: 14 residues. V lost 0 bases and J lost 5, with 8 bases in between. Per germline, CDR1 SGHKS and CDR2 YYEKEE (reference sequence). CDR3 coding DNA: TGTGCCAGCAGCTTGGGATTTAGAAATGAAAAACTGTTTTTT. It is translated as CASSLGFRNEKLFF.

This clonotype appeared a few times. The chain carries TRBV28 and TRBJ2-7, with TRBD2 identical over 16 bases. Per the germline V gene, CDR1 is MDHEN and CDR2 is SYDVKM. V lost 6 bases and J lost 3; bases outside the gene matches: 14. The CDR3 has 19 residues. The CDR3 spells CASSSDGTSGRETNYEQYF. DNA of the CDR3: TGTGCCAGCAGCTCTGACGGGACTAGCGGGAGGGAGACCAACTACGAGCAGTACTTC.

V is TRBV6-5 and J is TRBJ2-7; 8 nucleotides line up with TRBD2. The CDR3 is made up of 17 amino acids. V lost 0 bases to trimming and J lost 4 bases; unmatched junction nucleotides: 11. Per the germline V gene, CDR1 is MNHEY and CDR2 is SVGAGI. The CDR3 nucleotides read TGTGCCAGCAGTTACTCACCTTCAGCGGGAGATAGGTACGAGCAGTACTTC. Translated: CASSYSPSAGDRYEQYF.

The chain links TRBV12-3 or TRBV12-4 to TRBJ2-6, with D perhaps being TRBD1 or TRBD2 (5 bases each). The V end lost 2 bases, the J end lost 3 bases, and 8 bases lay between the germline ends. CDR3 length: 15 residues. The CDR3 DNA is TGTGCCAGCAGTTTAACGGGGCTTGGGGCCAACGTCCTGACTTTC. Translated: CASSLTGLGANVLTF.